Listed below are T cell receptor beta chains from one sample, sequenced in a study of T cells in Graves' hyperthyroidism and ophthalmopathy. TCRdb recomputed calls from the multiplex PCR reads with MiXCR, one row per CDR3 protein. The sample lists about 400,000 distinct CDR3 sequences; approximately 15% were seen once. The sample comprised blood. Receptors were obtained from a woman aged 18-35 years with Graves' hyperthyroidism. Each CDR3 is given with its conserved first and last residue. Fields, in order: V gene, CDR3 length, clone size, J gene, CDR3 protein. Size tells how often a clone was seen (once, few, many) or the class of an expanded clone, and some rows leave it out.

>TRBV6-5|17|few|TRBJ2-7
CASSYRRNGAVSYEQYF
>TRBV13|19|many|TRBJ2-7
CASRRPASGGSPATYEQYF
>TRBV7-8|15|many|TRBJ1-1
CASSLGSGLNTEAFF
>TRBV11-2|12|many|TRBJ2-3
CASSLGGDTQYF
>TRBV3-1|15|many|TRBJ2-7
CASSGRTSGSVEQYF
>TRBV7-3|15|many|TRBJ2-7
CASSPARTAAYEQYF
>TRBV29-1|16|many|TRBJ1-2
CSVDVAEQASGYGYTF
>TRBV6-2/TRBV6-3|14|many|TRBJ2-1
CASSYLGFYNEQFF
>TRBV20-1|14|many|TRBJ1-4
CSARAGTGNEKLFF
>TRBV6-1|17|many|TRBJ1-5
CATSIGGGDFSNQPQHF
>TRBV7-9|14|many|TRBJ2-1
CASSLKGNYNEQFF
>TRBV6-5|14|.|TRBJ2-2
CASYGGTGAGELFF
>TRBV7-8|12|many|TRBJ2-7
CASSLNNYEQYF
>TRBV29-1|12|many|TRBJ1-5
CSVRGADQPQHF
>TRBV6-1|13|.|TRBJ1-2
CASSRGRRRGYTF
>TRBV20-1|15|.|TRBJ2-2
CSAGGSGTYTGELFF
>TRBV2|16|many|TRBJ2-1
CASRGGLAGSFREQFF
>TRBV6-1|19|many|TRBJ2-3
CASAREGDGRRSRTDTQYF
>TRBV27|13|many|TRBJ2-7
CASRTGYQLEQYF
>TRBV19|13|few|TRBJ2-5
CASSMREQETQYF
>TRBV12-3/TRBV12-4|17|many|TRBJ1-4
CASSLAADSGTNEKLFF
>TRBV6-5|16|.|TRBJ2-3
CASSSDRVLSTDTQYF
>TRBV18|16|many|TRBJ2-5
CASSPGITGAQETQYF
>TRBV20-1|15|many|TRBJ2-7
CSARETSGSTWGQYF
>TRBV5-6|11|.|TRBJ2-7
CASSWQGEQYF
>TRBV29-1|16|few|TRBJ2-7
CSVLSTDNTPDYEQYF
>TRBV9|15|few|TRBJ2-5
CASSVRDRAQETQYF
>TRBV7-3|14|many|TRBJ2-3
CASSLSGSTDTQYF
>TRBV7-2|13|many|TRBJ2-7
CASTLLAPYEQYF
>TRBV19|16|.|TRBJ2-1
CASSIVGAEVWNEQFF
>TRBV7-2|15|many|TRBJ2-1
CASSFTGTGYNEQFF
>TRBV5-6|14|few|TRBJ2-2
CASSLRSYTGELFF
>TRBV7-9|13|.|TRBJ1-2
CASSVTENYSYTF
>TRBV9|13|many|TRBJ1-2
CASSSTFNYGYTF
>TRBV12-3/TRBV12-4|14|many|TRBJ2-1
CASSLSGPYNEQFF
>TRBV5-8|15|few|TRBJ2-1
CASSLARDRYNEQLF
>TRBV9|14|many|TRBJ1-1
CASSPQGHNTEAFF
>TRBV12-3/TRBV12-4|16|once|TRBJ2-5
CASSSGRSGRKKTQYF
>TRBV19|16|many|TRBJ1-2
CASSSGQGRGYGGYTF
>TRBV7-8|15|many|TRBJ2-5
CASSLVDRGQETQYF
>TRBV2|16|.|TRBJ1-1
CASTNPGQSAVTEAFF
>TRBV20-1|13|.|TRBJ1-1
CSAWNRMNTEAFF
>TRBV6-1|16|many|TRBJ1-1
CASSRDLYRGGTEAFF
>TRBV20-1|15|many|TRBJ1-2
CSASRTGGFNYGYTF
>TRBV27|15|.|TRBJ1-6
CASSLSSGGNSPLHF
>TRBV19|14|.|TRBJ2-3
CASNPRTAADTQYF
>TRBV7-3|15|many|TRBJ2-1
CASSLGIAGESEQFF
>TRBV9|14|few|TRBJ2-1
CASSRRADYNEQFF
>TRBV6-1|12|.|TRBJ2-5
CASQGARETQYF
>TRBV2|14|many|TRBJ1-5
CASSEGRLNQPQHF
>TRBV20-1|14|few|TRBJ2-2
CSASGELNTGELFF
>TRBV13|13|many|TRBJ2-7
CASSLEAGTEQYF
>TRBV6-7|14|.|TRBJ2-7
CASSYVAFLWEQYF
>TRBV7-3|16|many|TRBJ2-3
CASSLRRNGRTDTQYF